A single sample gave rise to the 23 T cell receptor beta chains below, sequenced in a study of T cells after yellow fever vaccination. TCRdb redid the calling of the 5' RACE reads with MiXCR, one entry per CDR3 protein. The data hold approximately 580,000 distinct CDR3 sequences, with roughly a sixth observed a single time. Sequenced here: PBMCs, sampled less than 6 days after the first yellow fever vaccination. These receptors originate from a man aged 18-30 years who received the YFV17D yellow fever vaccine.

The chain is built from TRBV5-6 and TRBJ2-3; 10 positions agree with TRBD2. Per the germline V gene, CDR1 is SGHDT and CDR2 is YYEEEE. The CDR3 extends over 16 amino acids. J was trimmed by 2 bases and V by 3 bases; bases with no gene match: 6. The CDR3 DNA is TGTGCCAGCAGCTCGAGCGGGGGGGCCTTCACAGATACGCAGTATTTT. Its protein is CASSSSGGAFTDTQYF. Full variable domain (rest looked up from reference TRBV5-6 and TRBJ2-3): DAGVTQSPTHLIKTRGQQVTLRCSPKSGHDTVSWYQQALGQGPQFIFQYYEEEERQRGNFPDRFSGHQFPNYSSELNVNALLLGDSALYLCASSSSGGAFTDTQYFGPGTRLTVL.

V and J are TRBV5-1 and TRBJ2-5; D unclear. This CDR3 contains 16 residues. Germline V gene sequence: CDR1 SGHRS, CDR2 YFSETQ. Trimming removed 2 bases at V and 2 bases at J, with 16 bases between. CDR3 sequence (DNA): TGCGCCAGCAGCTTTACTTCGGCGATAAGTCAAGAGACCCAGTACTTC. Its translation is CASSFTSAISQETQYF.

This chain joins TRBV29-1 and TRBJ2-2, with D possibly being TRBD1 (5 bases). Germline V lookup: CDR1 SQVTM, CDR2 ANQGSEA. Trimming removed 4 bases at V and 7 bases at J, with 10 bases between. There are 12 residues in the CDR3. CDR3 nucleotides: TGCAGCGTTGGGCAGGGTTTCGGGGAGCTGTTTTTT. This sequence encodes CSVGQGFGELFF.

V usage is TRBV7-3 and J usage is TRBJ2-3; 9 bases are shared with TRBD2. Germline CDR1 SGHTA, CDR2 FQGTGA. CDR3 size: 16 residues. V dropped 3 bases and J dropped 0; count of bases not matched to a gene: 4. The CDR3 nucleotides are TGTGCCAGCAGCTTCGGCGGGGGGGTTAGCACAGATACGCAGTATTTT. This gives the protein CASSFGGGVSTDTQYF.

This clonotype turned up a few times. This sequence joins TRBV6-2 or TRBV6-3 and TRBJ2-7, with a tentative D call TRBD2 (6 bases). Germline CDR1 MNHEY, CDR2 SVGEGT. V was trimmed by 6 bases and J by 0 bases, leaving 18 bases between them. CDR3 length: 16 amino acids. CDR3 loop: CASRLLGGESSYEQYF. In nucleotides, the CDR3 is TGTGCCAGCAGACTCCTCGGAGGGGAAAGCTCCTACGAGCAGTACTTC.

The CDR3 region is CSARRGDKAQETQYF. The CDR3 DNA follows: TGCAGTGCTCGCCGGGGGGACAAAGCCCAAGAGACCCAGTACTTC. This chain links TRBV20-1 with TRBJ2-5; TRBD2 is a possible D gene (7 bases). This CDR3 contains 15 residues. Per germline, CDR1 DFQATT and CDR2 SNEGSKA (reference sequence). With 5 bases removed from V and 1 base from J, the gap between germline ends came to 17 bases.

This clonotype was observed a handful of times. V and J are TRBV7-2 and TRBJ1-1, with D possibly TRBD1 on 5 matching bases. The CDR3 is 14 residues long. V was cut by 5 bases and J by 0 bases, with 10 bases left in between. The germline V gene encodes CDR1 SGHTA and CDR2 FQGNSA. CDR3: CASSITRVNTEAFF. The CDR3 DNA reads TGTGCCAGCAGCATTACCAGGGTGAACACTGAAGCTTTCTTT.

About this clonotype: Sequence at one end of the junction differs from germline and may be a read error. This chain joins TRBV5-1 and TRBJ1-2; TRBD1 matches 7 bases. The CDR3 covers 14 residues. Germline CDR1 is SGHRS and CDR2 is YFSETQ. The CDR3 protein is CASSLGTETYGYTF. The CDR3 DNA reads TGCGCCAGCAGTTTGGGGACAGAAACCTATGGCTACACCTTC.

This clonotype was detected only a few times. CDR3 coding DNA: TGTGCCAGCAGCTTAGGGCAGGGCCGAGGGCGCACAGATACGCAGTATTTT. Residues: CASSLGQGRGRTDTQYF. V usage is TRBV11-3 and J usage is TRBJ2-3; D possibly matches TRBD1 or TRBD2 (5 bases each). CDR1 is SGHNT and CDR2 is YENEEA in the germline V gene. The CDR3 extends over 17 amino acids. The V end was cut by 1 base, the J end by 1 base, with 15 bases between.

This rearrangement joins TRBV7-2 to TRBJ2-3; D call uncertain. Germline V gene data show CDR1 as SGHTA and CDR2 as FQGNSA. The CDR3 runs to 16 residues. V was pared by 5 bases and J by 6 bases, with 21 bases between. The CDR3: CASSPRLSSSMDTQYF. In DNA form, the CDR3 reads TGTGCCAGCAGCCCGAGACTCTCATCGAGTATGGATACGCAGTATTTT.

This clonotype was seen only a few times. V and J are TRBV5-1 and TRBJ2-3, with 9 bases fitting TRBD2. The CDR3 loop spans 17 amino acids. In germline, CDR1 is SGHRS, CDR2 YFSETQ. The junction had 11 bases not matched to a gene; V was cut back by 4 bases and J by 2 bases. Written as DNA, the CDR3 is TGCGCCAGCAGCCCGTTGGGACTAGCAGAATTCACAGATACGCAGTATTTT. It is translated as CASSPLGLAEFTDTQYF.

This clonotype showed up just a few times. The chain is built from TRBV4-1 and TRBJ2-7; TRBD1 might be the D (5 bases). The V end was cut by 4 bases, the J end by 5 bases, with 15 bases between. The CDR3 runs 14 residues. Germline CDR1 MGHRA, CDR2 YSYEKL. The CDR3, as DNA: TGCGCCAGCAGCCGGGAAGGGGAATGGGACGAGCAGTACTTC. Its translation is CASSREGEWDEQYF.

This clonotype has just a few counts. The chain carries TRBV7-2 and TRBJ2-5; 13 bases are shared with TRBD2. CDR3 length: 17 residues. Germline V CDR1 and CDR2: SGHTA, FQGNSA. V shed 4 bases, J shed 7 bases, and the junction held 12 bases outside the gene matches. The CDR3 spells CASSSPALAGGFVTQYF. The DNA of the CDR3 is TGTGCCAGCAGCTCACCCGCACTAGCGGGGGGGTTTGTGACCCAGTACTTC.

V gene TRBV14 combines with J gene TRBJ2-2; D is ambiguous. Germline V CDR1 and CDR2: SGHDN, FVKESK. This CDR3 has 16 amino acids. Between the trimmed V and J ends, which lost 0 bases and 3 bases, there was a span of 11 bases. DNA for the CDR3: TGTGCCAGCAGCCAAGATCGGGCAGGTTACACCGGGGAGCTGTTTTTT. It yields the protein CASSQDRAGYTGELFF.

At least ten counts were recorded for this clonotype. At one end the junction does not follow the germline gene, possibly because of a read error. DNA of the CDR3: TGTGCCAGCAGCTGGGGGGCAACCAATGAAAAACTGTTTTTT. Translating gives CASSWGATNEKLFF. The chain carries TRBV28 and TRBJ1-4, with D possibly matching TRBD1 (6 bases). Germline lookup yields CDR1 MDHEN and CDR2 SYDVKM. The CDR3 extends over 14 amino acids.

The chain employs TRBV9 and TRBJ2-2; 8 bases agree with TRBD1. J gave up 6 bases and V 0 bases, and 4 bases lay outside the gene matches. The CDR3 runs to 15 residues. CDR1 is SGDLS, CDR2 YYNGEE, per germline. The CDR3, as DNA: TGTGCCAGCAGCGTAGTACAGGGGGGCGCCGGGGAGCTGTTTTTT. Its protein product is CASSVVQGGAGELFF. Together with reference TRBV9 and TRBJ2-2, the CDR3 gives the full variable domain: DSGVTQTPKHLITATGQRVTLRCSPRSGDLSVYWYQQSLDQGLQFLIQYYNGEERAKGNILERFSAQQFPDLHSELNLSSLELGDSALYFCASSVVQGGAGELFFGEGSRLTVL.

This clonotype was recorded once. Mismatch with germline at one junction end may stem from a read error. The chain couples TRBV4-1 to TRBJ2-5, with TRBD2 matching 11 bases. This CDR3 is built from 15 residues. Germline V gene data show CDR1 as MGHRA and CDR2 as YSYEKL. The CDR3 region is CASSQLAGAKETLYF. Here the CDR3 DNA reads TGCGCCAGTTCCCAACTAGCGGGGGCTAAAGAGACCCTGTACTTC.

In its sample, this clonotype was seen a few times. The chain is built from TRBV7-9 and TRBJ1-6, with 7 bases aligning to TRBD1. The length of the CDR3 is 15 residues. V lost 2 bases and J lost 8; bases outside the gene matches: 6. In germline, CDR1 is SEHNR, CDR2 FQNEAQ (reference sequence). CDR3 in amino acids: CASSLWNRGDSPLHF. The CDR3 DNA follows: TGTGCCAGCAGCTTATGGAACAGGGGTGATTCACCCCTCCACTTT.

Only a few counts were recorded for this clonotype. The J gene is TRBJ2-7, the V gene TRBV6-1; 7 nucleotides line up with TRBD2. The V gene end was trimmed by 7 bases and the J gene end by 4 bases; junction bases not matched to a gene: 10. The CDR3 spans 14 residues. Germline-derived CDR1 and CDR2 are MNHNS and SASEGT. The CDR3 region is CASNKAGNGYEQYF. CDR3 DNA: TGTGCCAGCAACAAAGCGGGGAACGGGTACGAGCAGTACTTC.

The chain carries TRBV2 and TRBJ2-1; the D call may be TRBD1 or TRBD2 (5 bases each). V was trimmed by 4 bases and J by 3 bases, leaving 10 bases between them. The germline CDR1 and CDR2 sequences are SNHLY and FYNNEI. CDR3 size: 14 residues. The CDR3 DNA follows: TGTGCCAGCAGTGGGGACCCAGACTACAATGAGCAGTTCTTC. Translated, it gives CASSGDPDYNEQFF. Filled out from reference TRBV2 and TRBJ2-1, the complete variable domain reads EPEVTQTPSHQVTQMGQEVILRCVPISNHLYFYWYRQILGQKVEFLVSFYNNEISEKSEIFDDQFSVERPDGSNFTLKIRSTKLEDSAMYFCASSGDPDYNEQFFGPGTRLTVL.

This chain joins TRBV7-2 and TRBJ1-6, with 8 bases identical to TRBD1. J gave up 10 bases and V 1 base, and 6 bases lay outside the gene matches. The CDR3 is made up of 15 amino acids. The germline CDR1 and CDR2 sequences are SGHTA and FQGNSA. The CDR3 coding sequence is TGTGCCAGCAGCTTAGGACAGGGGATCGGGTCACCCCTCCACTTT. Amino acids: CASSLGQGIGSPLHF.

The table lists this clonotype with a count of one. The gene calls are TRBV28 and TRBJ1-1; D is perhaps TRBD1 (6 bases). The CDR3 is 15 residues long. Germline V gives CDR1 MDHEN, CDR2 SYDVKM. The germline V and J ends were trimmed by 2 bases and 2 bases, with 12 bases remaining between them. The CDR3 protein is CASSLHPTGNTEAFF. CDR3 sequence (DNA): TGTGCCAGCAGTTTACACCCGACAGGTAACACTGAAGCTTTCTTT. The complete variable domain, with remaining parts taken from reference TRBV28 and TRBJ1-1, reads DVKVTQSSRYLVKRTGEKVFLECVQDMDHENMFWYRQDPGLGLRLIYFSYDVKMKEKGDIPEGYSVSREKKERFSLILESASTNQTSMYLCASSLHPTGNTEAFFGQGTRLTVV.

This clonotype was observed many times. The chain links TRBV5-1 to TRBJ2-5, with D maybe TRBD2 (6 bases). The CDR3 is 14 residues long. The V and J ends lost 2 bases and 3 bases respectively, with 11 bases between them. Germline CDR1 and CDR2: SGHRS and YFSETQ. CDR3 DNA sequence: TGCGCCAGCAGCTTAGCGGAGGGGAAAGAGACCCAGTACTTC. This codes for CASSLAEGKETQYF.